Each of the 27 T cell receptor beta chains below was sequenced from the same sample in a study of neoadjuvant anti-PD-1 for oral cavity cancer. Assay used: immunoSEQ multiplex PCR; TCRdb lists only in-frame clones, some missing. The sample lists about 16,000 clones, roughly 62% seen once, with around 2.7% in the top ten. The sequencing used PBMCs, collected before nivolumab (anti-PD-1) treatment. The receptors shown here come from a person aged 35 to 85 with oral cavity squamous cell carcinoma.

This clone was recorded a few times. The chain links TRBV5-4 to TRBJ1-3; possible D gene TRBD1, 6 bases. Germline CDR1 and CDR2: SGHNT and YYREEE (reference sequence). The CDR3 contains 14 residues. V lost 3 bases and J lost 0, with 7 bases in between. CDR3 in DNA: TGTGCCAGCAGCTCGGACAGCTCTGGAAACACCATATATTTT. Protein: CASSSDSSGNTIYF.

This chain uses TRBV28 with TRBJ1-1; perhaps TRBD1 as D (5 bases). V lost 5 bases and J 7 bases, leaving 8 bases between the germline ends. Germline V CDR1 and CDR2: MDHEN, SYDVKM. The CDR3 extends over 11 amino acids. CDR3 amino acids: CASSDSIEAFF. The CDR3 nucleotides are TGTGCCAGCAGTGACAGCATTGAAGCTTTCTTT. Full variable domain (missing parts from reference TRBV28 and TRBJ1-1): DVKVTQSSRYLVKRTGEKVFLECVQDMDHENMFWYRQDPGLGLRLIYFSYDVKMKEKGDIPEGYSVSREKKERFSLILESASTNQTSMYLCASSDSIEAFFGQGTRLTVV.

This clone was found a few times. The CDR3 DNA is TGTGCCAGCAGCCTGACAGGGGGAATGGCTGAAGCTTTCTTT. Protein product: CASSLTGGMAEAFF. The chain uses TRBV14 and TRBJ1-1, with 9 positions matching TRBD1. Germline loops: CDR1 SGHDN, CDR2 FVKESK. This CDR3 region has 14 residues. The junction had 6 bases not matched to a gene; V was cut back by 4 bases and J by 6 bases.

The J gene is TRBJ1-5, the V gene TRBV7-2; 8 bases map to TRBD1. The V gene end was trimmed by 6 bases and the J gene end by 1 base; junction bases not matched to a gene: 5. The CDR3 contains 15 residues. Germline V CDR1 and CDR2: SGHTA, FQGNSA. The CDR3 DNA reads TGTGCCAGCAGACCAGGGGGCTCGAGCAATCAGCCCCAGCATTTT. Protein product: CASRPGGSSNQPQHF.

The V gene is TRBV10-1, the J gene TRBJ1-1; D uncertain. CDR1 is WNHNN, CDR2 SYGVQD, per germline (reference sequence). CDR3 length equals 14 residues. Between the trimmed V and J ends, which lost 4 bases and 3 bases, there was a span of 12 bases. The CDR3 coding sequence is TGCGCCAGCAGTGCCGACGGATGGGACACTGAAGCTTTCTTT. Translated: CASSADGWDTEAFF.

This rearrangement joins TRBV5-6 to TRBJ1-1; the D is unclear. The CDR3 is 13 amino acids. Trimming removed 3 bases from V and 2 bases from J, with 8 bases in between. Germline V lookup: CDR1 SGHDT, CDR2 YYEEEE. The CDR3 region has the DNA TGTGCCAGCAGCTCCAGACTAAACACTGAAGCTTTCTTT. Protein sequence: CASSSRLNTEAFF.

V gene TRBV10-3 combines with J gene TRBJ2-6; D is possibly TRBD1 (6 bases). Germline V gives CDR1 ENHRY, CDR2 SYGVKD. CDR3 length equals 17 residues. V was cut by 7 bases and J by 0 bases, with 16 bases left in between. The CDR3 spells CAITPDSLLSGANVLTF. The CDR3 nucleotides are TGTGCCATCACCCCGGACAGCCTCCTCTCTGGGGCCAACGTCCTGACTTTC.

This chain uses TRBV7-3 with TRBJ2-2, with D maybe TRBD1 (5 bases). The length of the CDR3 is 15 residues. The V gene's germline CDR1 is SGHTA and CDR2 FQGTGA. Deletions cut 1 base from V and 5 bases from J, with 11 bases between. CDR3 sequence reads: CASSLIQGPTGELFF. The DNA for the CDR3 is TGTGCCAGCAGCTTAATCCAGGGCCCTACCGGGGAGCTGTTTTTT.

The gene calls are TRBV6-1 and TRBJ2-7; D may be TRBD2 (5 bases). From germline, CDR1 is MNHNS and CDR2 SASEGT. CDR3 size: 13 residues. With 10 bases removed from V and 3 bases from J, the gap between germline ends came to 16 bases. The CDR3 loop is CATLGEGIYEQYF. In nucleotides, the CDR3 is TGTGCCACCCTGGGAGAGGGAATCTACGAGCAGTACTTC.

The chain has TRBV30 and TRBJ2-3; 7 nucleotides align to TRBD2. V dropped 5 bases and J dropped 3; count of bases not matched to a gene: 11. The CDR3 spans 15 residues. The V gene's germline CDR1 is GTSNPN and CDR2 SVGIG (reference sequence). CDR3 residues: CAWGRDGRMTDTQYF. CDR3 DNA: TGTGCCTGGGGTAGAGACGGGAGGATGACAGATACGCAGTATTTT.

The CDR3 is CASSTRDRGHYGYTF. CDR3 coding DNA: TGTGCCAGTAGCACCCGGGACAGGGGGCACTATGGCTACACCTTC. J is TRBJ1-2 and V is TRBV19; 12 bases agree with TRBD1. The J segment lost 3 bases and the V segment lost 6 bases, leaving 5 bases of the junction unmatched. The CDR3 loop spans 15 amino acids. Germline V lookup: CDR1 LNHDA, CDR2 SQIVND (reference sequence).

V usage is TRBV5-1 and J usage is TRBJ1-1; D remains unclear. This CDR3 spans 13 amino acids. Germline V gene lookup returns CDR1 SGHRS and CDR2 YFSETQ. V lost 1 base to trimming and J lost 1 base, with 5 bases between them. The CDR3 is CASSLSKNTEAFF. The CDR3 coding sequence is TGCGCCAGCAGCTTGAGTAAGAACACTGAAGCTTTCTTT.

The chain couples TRBV30 to TRBJ2-5; D not resolved. CDR3 size: 14 residues. Germline CDR1 GTSNPN, CDR2 SVGIG (reference sequence). With 2 bases removed from V and 5 bases from J, the gap between germline ends came to 15 bases. The CDR3 region has the DNA TGTGCCTGGAGTAAGGGCTCTACCAGGGAGACCCAGTACTTC. Translating gives CAWSKGSTRETQYF.

The rearrangement joins TRBV5-1 to TRBJ2-3, with TRBD2 matching over 11 bases. CDR1 and CDR2 (germline): SGHRS, YFSETQ. With V trimmed by 2 bases and J by 3 bases, 5 bases remained unmatched. This CDR3 spans 16 amino acids. For the CDR3, the DNA is TGCGCCAGCAGCTTACCCGGGACTAGCGGAACAGATACGCAGTATTTT. Amino acid sequence: CASSLPGTSGTDTQYF.

This rearrangement joins TRBV2 to TRBJ2-2; 14 bases fit TRBD2. Germline CDR1 is SNHLY and CDR2 is FYNNEI. V shed 6 bases and J 5 bases; nucleotides not matched to a gene: 5. The CDR3 covers 16 residues. The CDR3, as DNA: TGTGCCAGCAGAGGGACTAGCGGGAGTAGAACCGGGGAGCTGTTTTTT. Amino acid sequence: CASRGTSGSRTGELFF.

This clone turned up a few times. The J gene is TRBJ2-3, the V gene TRBV10-1; 9 nucleotides align to TRBD2. J was trimmed by 8 bases and V by 2 bases; bases with no gene match: 17. The germline gives CDR1 WNHNN, CDR2 SYGVQD (reference sequence). This CDR3 has 18 amino acids. CDR3 DNA sequence: TGCGCCAGCAGTGAGGGGAAACCGGGACTAGCCCCGTCCGGTACGCAGTATTTT. Amino acid sequence: CASSEGKPGLAPSGTQYF.

As DNA, the CDR3 is TGCGCCAGCAGCGACGACAGGGGCTCCTACGAGCAGTACTTC. Translating gives CASSDDRGSYEQYF. This rearrangement joins TRBV5-1 to TRBJ2-7; 8 bases align to TRBD1. The CDR3 is made up of 14 amino acids. Germline V gene sequence: CDR1 SGHRS, CDR2 YFSETQ. Trimming removed 4 bases from V and 0 bases from J; junction bases left unmatched: 3.

The rearrangement joins TRBV5-1 to TRBJ2-1; 12 nucleotides line up with TRBD1. In germline, CDR1 is SGHRS, CDR2 YFSETQ. The junction had 5 bases not matched to a gene; V was cut back by 4 bases and J by 9 bases. The CDR3 length is 14 residues. DNA for the CDR3: TGCGCCAGCAGCCAGGGACAGGGGGCTTCTGAGCAGTTCTTC. Its protein is CASSQGQGASEQFF.

V gene TRBV2 combines with J gene TRBJ2-7; no reliable D call. Trimming took 9 bases from V and 6 from J, leaving 18 bases between them. This CDR3 is 13 amino acids long. Germline V lookup: CDR1 SNHLY, CDR2 FYNNEI. CDR3 DNA: TGTGCCAGGAACGACCCAAGGGCCTCCGAGCAGTACTTC. This gives the protein CARNDPRASEQYF. The variable domain in full, with the rest retrieved from reference TRBV2 and TRBJ2-7, is EPEVTQTPSHQVTQMGQEVILRCVPISNHLYFYWYRQILGQKVEFLVSFYNNEISEKSEIFDDQFSVERPDGSNFTLKIRSTKLEDSAMYFCARNDPRASEQYFGPGTRLTVT.

V and J are TRBV19 and TRBJ1-1; D is unclear. The length of the CDR3 is 13 residues. Trimming took off 6 bases at V and 1 base at J, with 9 bases between the two ends. The V gene's germline CDR1 is LNHDA and CDR2 SQIVND (reference sequence). The CDR3 DNA reads as TGTGCCAGTAGGACACGGAGGAACACTGAAGCTTTCTTT. Residues: CASRTRRNTEAFF.

The chain combines TRBV7-9 with TRBJ1-1, with D tentatively TRBD1 (5 bases). This CDR3 has 13 residues. Trimming took off 1 base at V and 7 bases at J, with 10 bases between the two ends. Per germline, CDR1 SEHNR and CDR2 FQNEAQ (reference sequence). CDR3 sequence reads: CASSLGGPIEAFF. The CDR3 nucleotides are TGTGCCAGCAGCTTAGGGGGCCCTATTGAAGCTTTCTTT.

The V gene is TRBV30, the J gene TRBJ2-5, with 7 bases fitting TRBD2. V lost 0 bases, J lost 5 bases, and 6 bases stayed unmatched. This CDR3 has 14 amino acids. CDR1 and CDR2 (germline): GTSNPN, SVGIG (reference sequence). The CDR3 region is CAWSVPRGEETQYF. The CDR3 nucleotides are TGTGCCTGGAGTGTACCACGGGGGGAGGAGACCCAGTACTTC.

This chain links TRBV29-1 with TRBJ2-1; the match to TRBD2 covers 8 bases. This CDR3 spans 15 amino acids. Germline-derived CDR1 and CDR2 are SQVTM and ANQGSEA. V lost 6 bases and J lost 4; bases outside the gene matches: 11. CDR3 sequence reads: CSVSGSSGVYNEQFF. CDR3 sequence (DNA): TGCAGCGTAAGCGGGAGTTCGGGAGTGTACAATGAGCAGTTCTTC.

This clone was found a few times. The rearrangement uses TRBV30 and TRBJ1-5; D unresolved. The CDR3 has 13 residues. V lost 3 bases and J 11 bases, leaving 17 bases between the germline ends. Germline CDR1 GTSNPN, CDR2 SVGIG (reference sequence). This CDR3 is CAWSRLDGGSQHF. The CDR3 DNA reads TGTGCCTGGAGCCGTCTCGACGGAGGGTCCCAGCATTTT.

In DNA, the CDR3 is TGTGCCAGCAGTGGACAGGGGGATAACTATGGCTACACCTTC. As protein: CASSGQGDNYGYTF. The genes are TRBV27 and TRBJ1-2; TRBD1 agrees at 10 bases. The V and J ends lost 5 bases and 1 base, in that order; junction bases with no gene match: 1. The CDR3 has 14 amino acids. The germline V gene encodes CDR1 MNHEY and CDR2 SMNVEV (reference sequence).

The V and J genes are TRBV11-2 and TRBJ2-7; D is perhaps TRBD2 (6 bases). V lost 3 bases and J lost 1, with 16 bases in between. CDR1 and CDR2 from the germline V gene are SGHAT and FQNNGV. This CDR3 is 16 amino acids long. CDR3 sequence: CASSFSPEGSSYEQYF. CDR3 nucleotides: TGTGCCAGCAGCTTCTCCCCGGAGGGGAGTTCCTACGAGCAGTACTTC. The entire variable domain, with the rest obtained from reference TRBV11-2 and TRBJ2-7, is as follows: EAGVAQSPRYKIIEKRQSVAFWCNPISGHATLYWYQQILGQGPKLLIQFQNNGVVDDSQLPKDRFSAERLKGVDSTLKIQPAKLEDSAVYLCASSFSPEGSSYEQYFGPGTRLTVT.

A few counts support this clone. At one boundary the junction diverges from the germline segment, which might be a read error. This sequence joins TRBV28 and TRBJ2-7, with D tentatively TRBD2 (5 bases). The CDR3 totals 15 residues. Germline V lookup: CDR1 MDHEN, CDR2 SYDVKM. The CDR3 loop is CASRPNDPFGSEQCF. CDR3 nucleotide sequence: TGTGCCAGCAGGCCTAACGACCCGTTTGGGAGCGAGCAGTGCTTC.